The clone carrying this T cell receptor beta chain has a single count. Its antigen is currently unknown. This specimen belongs to a study of PD-1 blockade in classical Hodgkin lymphoma. Relapses following autologous stem cell transplantation were seen in all patients, with brentuximab vedotin exposure varying. The data were produced by immunoSEQ multiplex PCR, yet TCRdb's version contains in-frame clones alone and is incomplete. The sample has over 50,000 clones; just under 75% are singletons. Study-wide findings and caveats: Lower baseline TCR diversity was reported for newly diagnosed patients than for healthy donors.

This specimen consisted of peripheral blood mononuclear cells (PBMCs), obtained before the second cycle of nivolumab. The source is a human donor with classical Hodgkin lymphoma.

CDR3 loop: CASSLAIGAYEQYF. The CDR3 DNA is TGTGCCAGCAGCTTAGCTATTGGGGCCTACGAGCAGTACTTC. The chain links TRBV7-2 to TRBJ2-7; D is uncertain. The V end was cut by 0 bases, the J end by 2 bases, with 8 bases between. This CDR3 contains 14 residues. CDR1 SGHTA and CDR2 FQGNSA come from the germline V gene.